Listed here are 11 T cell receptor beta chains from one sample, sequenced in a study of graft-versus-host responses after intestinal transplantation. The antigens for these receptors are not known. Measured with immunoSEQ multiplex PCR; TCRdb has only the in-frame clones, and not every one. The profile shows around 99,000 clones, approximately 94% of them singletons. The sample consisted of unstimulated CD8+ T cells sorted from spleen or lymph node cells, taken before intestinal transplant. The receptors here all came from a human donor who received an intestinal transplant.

The CDR3 loop reads CASSLAGTGGHNEQFF. The CDR3 coding sequence is TGTGCCAGCAGCTTAGCCGGGACAGGGGGCCACAATGAGCAGTTCTTC. J is TRBJ2-1 and V is TRBV13; 12 positions match TRBD1. The CDR3 covers 16 residues. Germline V gene lookup returns CDR1 PRHDT and CDR2 FYEKMQ (reference sequence). V lost 1 base, J lost 5 bases, and 3 bases stayed unmatched.

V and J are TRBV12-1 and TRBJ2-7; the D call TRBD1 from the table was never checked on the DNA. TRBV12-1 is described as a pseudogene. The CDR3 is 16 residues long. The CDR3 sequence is CASSLGGQGAKYEQYF. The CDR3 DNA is TGTGCCAGCAGCTTGGGGGGACAGGGGGCGAAGTACGAGCAGTACTTC.

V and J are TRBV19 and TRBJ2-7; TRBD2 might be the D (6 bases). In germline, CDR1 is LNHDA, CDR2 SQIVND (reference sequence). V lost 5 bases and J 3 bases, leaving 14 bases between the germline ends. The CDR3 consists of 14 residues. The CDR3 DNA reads TGTGCCAGTAGTCCCCGGGACTTAAACTACGAGCAGTACTTC. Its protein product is CASSPRDLNYEQYF.

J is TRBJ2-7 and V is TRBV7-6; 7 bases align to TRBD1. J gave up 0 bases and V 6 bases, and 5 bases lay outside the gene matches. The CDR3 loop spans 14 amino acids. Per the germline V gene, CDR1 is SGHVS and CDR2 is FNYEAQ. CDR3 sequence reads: CASRARGTSYEQYF. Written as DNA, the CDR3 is TGTGCCAGCAGGGCCAGGGGGACCTCCTACGAGCAGTACTTC.

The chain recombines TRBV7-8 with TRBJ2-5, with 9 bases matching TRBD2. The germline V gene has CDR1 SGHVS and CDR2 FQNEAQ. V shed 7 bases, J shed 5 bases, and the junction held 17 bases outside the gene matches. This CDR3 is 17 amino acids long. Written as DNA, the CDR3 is TGTGCCAGCAACGGGCTAGCGGGGCCAGCGCCAAGGGAGACCCAGTACTTC. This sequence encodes CASNGLAGPAPRETQYF.

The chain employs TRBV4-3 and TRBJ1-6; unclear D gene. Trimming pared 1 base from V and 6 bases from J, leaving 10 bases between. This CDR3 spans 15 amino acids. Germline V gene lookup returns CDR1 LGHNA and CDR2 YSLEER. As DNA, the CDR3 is TGCGCCAGCAGCCAAGGATTGGGAGTTAATTCACCCCTCCACTTT. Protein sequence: CASSQGLGVNSPLHF.

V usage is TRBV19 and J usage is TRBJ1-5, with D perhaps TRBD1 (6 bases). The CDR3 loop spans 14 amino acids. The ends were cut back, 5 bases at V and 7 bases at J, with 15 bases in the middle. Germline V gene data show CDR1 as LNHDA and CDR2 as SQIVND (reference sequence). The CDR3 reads CASSQTGLEQPQHF. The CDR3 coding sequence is TGTGCCAGTAGTCAAACAGGGCTCGAACAGCCCCAGCATTTT.

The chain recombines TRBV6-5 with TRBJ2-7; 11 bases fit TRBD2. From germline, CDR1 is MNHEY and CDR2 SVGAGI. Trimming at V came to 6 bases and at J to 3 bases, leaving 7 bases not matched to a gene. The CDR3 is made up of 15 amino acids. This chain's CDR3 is CASSPTSGISYEQYF. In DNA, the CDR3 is TGTGCCAGCAGCCCGACTAGCGGGATTAGCTACGAGCAGTACTTC.

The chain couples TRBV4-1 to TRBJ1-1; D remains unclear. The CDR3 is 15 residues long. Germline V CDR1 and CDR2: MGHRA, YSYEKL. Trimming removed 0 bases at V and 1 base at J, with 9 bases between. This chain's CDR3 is CASSQDWASNTEAFF. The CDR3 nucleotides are TGCGCCAGCAGCCAAGATTGGGCATCGAACACTGAAGCTTTCTTT.

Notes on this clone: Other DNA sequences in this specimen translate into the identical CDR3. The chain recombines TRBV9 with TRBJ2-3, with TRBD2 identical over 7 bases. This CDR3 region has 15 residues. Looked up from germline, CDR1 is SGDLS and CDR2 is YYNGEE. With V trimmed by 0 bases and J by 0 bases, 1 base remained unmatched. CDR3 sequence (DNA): TGTGCCAGCAGCGTAGGGGGGGGTAGCACAGATACGCAGTATTTT. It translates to CASSVGGGSTDTQYF.

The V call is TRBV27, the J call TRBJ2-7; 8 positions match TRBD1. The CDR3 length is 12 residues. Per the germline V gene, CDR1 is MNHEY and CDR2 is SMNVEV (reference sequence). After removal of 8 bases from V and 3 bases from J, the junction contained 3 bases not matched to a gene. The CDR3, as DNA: TGTGCCAGCGGGGGACAGGACTACGAGCAGTACTTC. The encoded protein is CASGGQDYEQYF.